This is a list of T cell receptor beta chains from one sample in a study of Ad26.COV2.S vaccination and SARS-CoV-2 variants. Measured with immunoSEQ multiplex PCR; TCRdb has only the in-frame clones, and not every one. The sample lists 350,000 to 450,000 clones; around nine tenths were seen once. Here the sequenced sample was peripheral blood, taken in a trial of Ad26.COV2.S vaccine versus placebo. The receptors were gathered from a person aged 18-60 years who received the Ad26.COV2.S COVID-19 vaccine or a placebo. CDR3s include the opening cysteine and the closing phenylalanine or tryptophan. Fields, in order: J gene, CDR3 length, clone size, D gene, V gene, CDR3 DNA, CDR3 protein. A D gene is named only where the DNA matches it firmly. Expanded clones are given a class, and other clones once, few, many or no size at all.

j_gene: TRBJ2-7; len: 11; abundance: -; d_gene: TRBD1; v_gene: TRBV5-6; CDR3nt: TGTGCCAGCAGCTTCCGGGACAGCGCTTACTTC; CDR3aa: CASSFRDSAYF
j_gene: TRBJ2-5; len: 14; abundance: -; d_gene: TRBD1; v_gene: TRBV6-2/TRBV6-3; CDR3nt: TGTGCCAGCAGTTACTCGACAGGGCGAGAGACCCAGTACTTC; CDR3aa: CASSYSTGRETQYF
j_gene: TRBJ2-1; len: 18; abundance: -; d_gene: -; v_gene: TRBV11-3; CDR3nt: TGTGCCAGCAGCCCGAGGGCAGGGGAATGGACCTCCTACAATGAGCAGTTCTTC; CDR3aa: CASSPRAGEWTSYNEQFF
j_gene: TRBJ1-2; len: 12; abundance: -; d_gene: -; v_gene: TRBV7-2; CDR3nt: TGTGCCAGCAGCTTAGCGCCCTATGGCTACACCTTC; CDR3aa: CASSLAPYGYTF
j_gene: TRBJ2-5; len: 16; abundance: -; d_gene: TRBD1; v_gene: TRBV5-1; CDR3nt: TGCGCCAGCAGCTTACTCGGGACAGGGGGCGAAGAGACCCAGTACTTC; CDR3aa: CASSLLGTGGEETQYF
j_gene: TRBJ2-1; len: 15; abundance: -; d_gene: -; v_gene: TRBV5-1; CDR3nt: TGCGCCAGCAGCCTAAGGCAGGGCGCCTGGGTGGAGCAGTTCTTC; CDR3aa: CASSLRQGAWVEQFF
j_gene: TRBJ2-7; len: 19; abundance: -; d_gene: TRBD2; v_gene: TRBV27; CDR3nt: TGTGCCAGCAGTTTATCCCGGATGCGGAGGCGGGGGGTATCCTACGAGCAGTACTTC; CDR3aa: CASSLSRMRRRGVSYEQYF
j_gene: TRBJ2-7; len: 12; abundance: -; d_gene: -; v_gene: TRBV2; CDR3nt: TGTGCCAGCAGTGCGGACTCCTACGAGCAGTACTTC; CDR3aa: CASSADSYEQYF
j_gene: TRBJ2-2; len: 17; abundance: -; d_gene: TRBD1; v_gene: TRBV25-1; CDR3nt: TGTGCCAGCAGTGAACCACACAGGGGGCAGAACACCGGGGAGCTGTTTTTT; CDR3aa: CASSEPHRGQNTGELFF
j_gene: TRBJ2-7; len: 14; abundance: -; d_gene: -; v_gene: TRBV19; CDR3nt: TGTGCCACTGCCGGCGGCCGTAGGGTCGAAGAGCAGTACTTC; CDR3aa: CATAGGRRVEEQYF
j_gene: TRBJ1-1; len: 15; abundance: -; d_gene: -; v_gene: TRBV5-4; CDR3nt: TGTGCCAGCAGCTTGGTGGGGGCGCTGAGAACTGAAGCTTTCTTT; CDR3aa: CASSLVGALRTEAFF
j_gene: TRBJ1-1; len: 14; abundance: -; d_gene: -; v_gene: TRBV3-1/TRBV3-2; CDR3nt: TGTGCCAGCAGCCAAGATAGTGCAGGGGCACAAGCTTTCTTT; CDR3aa: CASSQDSAGAQAFF
j_gene: TRBJ2-5; len: 14; abundance: once; d_gene: -; v_gene: TRBV11-2; CDR3nt: TGTGCCAGCAGCTTAGCCCTCCTCCAAGAGACCCAGTACTTC; CDR3aa: CASSLALLQETQYF
j_gene: TRBJ1-5; len: 14; abundance: few; d_gene: -; v_gene: TRBV4-1; CDR3nt: TGCGCCAGCAGCCCCGGGGCCGGGAATCAGCCCCAGCATTTT; CDR3aa: CASSPGAGNQPQHF
j_gene: TRBJ1-5; len: 10; abundance: few; d_gene: -; v_gene: TRBV7-3; CDR3nt: TGTGCCAGCAGCTTAAGTTTAGGGCATTTT; CDR3aa: CASSLSLGHF
j_gene: TRBJ1-1; len: 14; abundance: -; d_gene: -; v_gene: TRBV7-9; CDR3nt: TGTGCCAGCAGCTTAGGTTTGGGGAGTACTGAAGCTTTCTTT; CDR3aa: CASSLGLGSTEAFF
j_gene: TRBJ1-2; len: 13; abundance: once; d_gene: -; v_gene: TRBV11-2; CDR3nt: TGTGCCAGCAGCTTACCTTCGGACCTCGGCTACACCTTC; CDR3aa: CASSLPSDLGYTF
j_gene: TRBJ1-5; len: 16; abundance: few; d_gene: -; v_gene: TRBV15; CDR3nt: TGTGCCACCAGCAGATCGGAAGGCAGCCCGTATCAGCCCCAGCATTTT; CDR3aa: CATSRSEGSPYQPQHF
j_gene: TRBJ2-3; len: 16; abundance: once; d_gene: -; v_gene: TRBV3-1/TRBV3-2; CDR3nt: TGTGCCAGCAGCCAATCTGTACTTTTTTATACAGATACGCAGTATTTT; CDR3aa: CASSQSVLFYTDTQYF
j_gene: TRBJ1-2; len: 13; abundance: -; d_gene: -; v_gene: TRBV5-8; CDR3nt: TGTGCCAGCAGCTTGAGTGGGAACTATGGCTACACCTTC; CDR3aa: CASSLSGNYGYTF
j_gene: TRBJ1-6; len: 14; abundance: -; d_gene: TRBD1; v_gene: TRBV7-2; CDR3nt: TGTGCCAGCAGCCCCGCCCCAGACAGGGCAACCCTCCACTTT; CDR3aa: CASSPAPDRATLHF
j_gene: TRBJ1-2; len: 15; abundance: -; d_gene: TRBD1; v_gene: TRBV25-1; CDR3nt: TGTGCCAGCCGCCAATCCGGGACAGGGGGCTATGGCTACACCTTC; CDR3aa: CASRQSGTGGYGYTF
j_gene: TRBJ1-6; len: 14; abundance: -; d_gene: -; v_gene: TRBV6-4; CDR3nt: TGTGCCAGCAGTGTCGGGGACCTGGATTCACCCCTCCACTTT; CDR3aa: CASSVGDLDSPLHF
j_gene: TRBJ2-3; len: 16; abundance: -; d_gene: TRBD2; v_gene: TRBV9; CDR3nt: TGTGCCAGCAGCGTAGGGTCGGGGGGACGGACAGATACGCAGTATTTT; CDR3aa: CASSVGSGGRTDTQYF
j_gene: TRBJ1-5; len: 14; abundance: -; d_gene: TRBD1; v_gene: TRBV2; CDR3nt: TGTGCCAGCAGTGCCGAGGGGGCAGGTCAGCCCCAGCATTTT; CDR3aa: CASSAEGAGQPQHF
j_gene: TRBJ1-1; len: 14; abundance: -; d_gene: -; v_gene: TRBV4-2; CDR3nt: TGTGCCAGCAGCCTACAGGGCTCGAACACTGAAGCTTTCTTT; CDR3aa: CASSLQGSNTEAFF
j_gene: TRBJ1-5; len: 16; abundance: -; d_gene: TRBD1; v_gene: TRBV6-1; CDR3nt: TGTGCCAGCAGTGCCAGGACAGGGGGCTACAATCAGCCCCAGCATTTT; CDR3aa: CASSARTGGYNQPQHF
j_gene: TRBJ2-5; len: 14; abundance: -; d_gene: TRBD2; v_gene: TRBV9; CDR3nt: TGTGCCAGCAGCGTAGTCCGGGAGGGAGAGACCCAGTACTTC; CDR3aa: CASSVVREGETQYF
j_gene: TRBJ1-2; len: 15; abundance: once; d_gene: -; v_gene: TRBV4-1; CDR3nt: TGCGCCAGCAGCCCTTACAGGGTAGCTAACTATGGCTACACCTTC; CDR3aa: CASSPYRVANYGYTF
j_gene: TRBJ1-1; len: 14; abundance: -; d_gene: -; v_gene: TRBV5-1; CDR3nt: TGCGCCAGCAGCTTGCAGGGAATGAACACTGAAGCTTTCTTT; CDR3aa: CASSLQGMNTEAFF
j_gene: TRBJ1-4; len: 15; abundance: -; d_gene: -; v_gene: TRBV7-8; CDR3nt: TGTGCCAGCAGCACGGGACCGATCCGCGGGGAAAAACTGTTTTTT; CDR3aa: CASSTGPIRGEKLFF
j_gene: TRBJ2-7; len: 13; abundance: -; d_gene: -; v_gene: TRBV12-3/TRBV12-4; CDR3nt: TGTGCCAGCACCCCTTATTTGACCTACGAGCAGTACTTC; CDR3aa: CASTPYLTYEQYF
j_gene: TRBJ1-1; len: 14; abundance: few; d_gene: -; v_gene: TRBV19; CDR3nt: TGTGCCAGTAGTATAGGCCCAGGGAACACTGAAGCTTTCTTT; CDR3aa: CASSIGPGNTEAFF
j_gene: TRBJ2-7; len: 14; abundance: -; d_gene: -; v_gene: TRBV7-2; CDR3nt: TGTGCCAGCAGCTCCCGGAGCGGTGGATACGAGCAGTACTTC; CDR3aa: CASSSRSGGYEQYF
j_gene: TRBJ1-1; len: 12; abundance: -; d_gene: -; v_gene: TRBV5-1; CDR3nt: TGCGCCAGCAGTCGTAGTAACACTGAAGCTTTCTTT; CDR3aa: CASSRSNTEAFF
j_gene: TRBJ1-2; len: 13; abundance: many; d_gene: -; v_gene: TRBV27; CDR3nt: TGTGCCAGCAGTTTTGGCAGGGGTATTGGCTACACCTTC; CDR3aa: CASSFGRGIGYTF